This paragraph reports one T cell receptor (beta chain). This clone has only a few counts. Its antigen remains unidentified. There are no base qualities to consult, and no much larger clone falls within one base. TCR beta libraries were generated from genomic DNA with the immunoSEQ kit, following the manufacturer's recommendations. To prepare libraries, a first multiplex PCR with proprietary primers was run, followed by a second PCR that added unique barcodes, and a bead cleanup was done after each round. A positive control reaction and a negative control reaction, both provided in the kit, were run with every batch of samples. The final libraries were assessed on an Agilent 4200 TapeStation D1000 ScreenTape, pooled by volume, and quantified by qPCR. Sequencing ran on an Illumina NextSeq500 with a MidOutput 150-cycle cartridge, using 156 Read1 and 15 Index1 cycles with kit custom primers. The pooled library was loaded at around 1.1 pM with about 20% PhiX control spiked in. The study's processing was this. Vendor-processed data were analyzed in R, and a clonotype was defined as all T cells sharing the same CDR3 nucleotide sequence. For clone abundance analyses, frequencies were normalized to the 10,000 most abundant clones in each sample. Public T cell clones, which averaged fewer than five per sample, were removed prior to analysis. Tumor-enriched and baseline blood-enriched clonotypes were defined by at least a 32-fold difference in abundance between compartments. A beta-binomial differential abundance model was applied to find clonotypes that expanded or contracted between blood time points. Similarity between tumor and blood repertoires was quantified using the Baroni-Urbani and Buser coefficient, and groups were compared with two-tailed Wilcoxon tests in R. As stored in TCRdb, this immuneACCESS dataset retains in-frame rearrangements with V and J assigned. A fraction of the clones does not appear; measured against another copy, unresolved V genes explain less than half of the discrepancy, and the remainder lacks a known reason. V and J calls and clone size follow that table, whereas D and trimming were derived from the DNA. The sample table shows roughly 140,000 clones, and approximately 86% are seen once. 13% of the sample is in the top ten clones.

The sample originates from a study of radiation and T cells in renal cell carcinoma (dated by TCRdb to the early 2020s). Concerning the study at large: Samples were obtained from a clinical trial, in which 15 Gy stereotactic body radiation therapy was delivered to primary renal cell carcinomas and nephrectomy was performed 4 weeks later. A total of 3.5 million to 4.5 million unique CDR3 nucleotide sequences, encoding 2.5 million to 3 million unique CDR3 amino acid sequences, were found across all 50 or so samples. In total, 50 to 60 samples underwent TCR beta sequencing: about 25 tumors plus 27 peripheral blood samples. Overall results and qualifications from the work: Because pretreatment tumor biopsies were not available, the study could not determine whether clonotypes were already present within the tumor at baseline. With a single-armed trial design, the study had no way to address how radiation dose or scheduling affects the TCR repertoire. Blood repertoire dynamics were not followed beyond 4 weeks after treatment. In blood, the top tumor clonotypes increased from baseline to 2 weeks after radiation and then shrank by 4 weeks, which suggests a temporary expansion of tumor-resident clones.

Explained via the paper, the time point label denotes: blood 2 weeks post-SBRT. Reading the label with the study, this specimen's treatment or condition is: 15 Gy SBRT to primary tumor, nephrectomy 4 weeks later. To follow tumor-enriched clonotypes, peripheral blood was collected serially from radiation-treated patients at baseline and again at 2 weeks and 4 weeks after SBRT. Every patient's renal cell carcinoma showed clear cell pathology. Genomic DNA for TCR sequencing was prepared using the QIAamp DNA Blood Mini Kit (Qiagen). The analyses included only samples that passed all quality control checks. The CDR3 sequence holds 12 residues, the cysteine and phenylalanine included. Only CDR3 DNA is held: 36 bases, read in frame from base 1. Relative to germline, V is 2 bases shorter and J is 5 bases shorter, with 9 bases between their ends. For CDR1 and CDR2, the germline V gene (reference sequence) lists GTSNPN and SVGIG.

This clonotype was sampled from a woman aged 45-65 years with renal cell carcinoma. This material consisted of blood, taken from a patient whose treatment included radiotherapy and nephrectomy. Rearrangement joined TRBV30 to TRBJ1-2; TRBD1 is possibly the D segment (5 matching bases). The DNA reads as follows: TGTGCCTGGAGTATGGGGCCTTATGGCTACACCTTC. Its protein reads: CAWSMGPYGYTF. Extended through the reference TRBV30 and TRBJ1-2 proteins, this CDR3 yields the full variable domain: SQTIHQWPATLVQPVGSPLSLECTVEGTSNPNLYWYRQAAGRGLQLLFYSVGIGQISSEVPQNLSASRPQDRQFILSSKKLLLSDSGFYLCAWSMGPYGYTFGSGTRLTVV.